A selection of T cell receptor beta chains follows, all from one sample in a study of T cell changes during pregnancy in multiple sclerosis. Only in-frame clones appear in the TCRdb table, and some are missing; sequencing was by immunoSEQ multiplex PCR. The table has about 12,000 clones, 70% to 90% seen once; the top ten hold less than 9.5%. The sequenced sample was CD8+ T cells from peripheral blood mononuclear cells, obtained in the second trimester of pregnancy. The origin of the receptors is a female donor in good health, enrolled as a control in a pregnancy study. CDR3s include the opening cysteine and the closing phenylalanine or tryptophan. A D gene is named only where the DNA matches it firmly. Part of the rows lack a size; the others show once, few, many or a class for expanded clones.

.	TRBJ2-7	TRBV10-2	TRBD2	TGCGCCAGCAGCCCTACCTTTGAAGCGGGGATCTCCTACGAGCAGTACTTC	CASSPTFEAGISYEQYF
.	TRBJ2-2	TRBV27	.	TGTGCCAGCAGTTTATCGTCTCTCCCCGGGGAGCTGTTTTTT	CASSLSSLPGELFF
.	TRBJ2-7	TRBV6-1	TRBD2	TGTGCCAGCAGTGATGGTTTAGCGGGGACCTACGAGCAGTACTTC	CASSDGLAGTYEQYF
.	TRBJ1-2	TRBV6-4	.	TGTGCCAGCAGTGACGGGACGGACAGCTATGGCTACACCTTC	CASSDGTDSYGYTF
.	TRBJ2-5	TRBV18	TRBD2	TGTGCCAGCTCCGCACGTAGCGGGGGCCTTGCTACACAAGAGACCCAGTACTTC	CASSARSGGLATQETQYF
.	TRBJ2-1	TRBV27	TRBD2	TGTGCCAGCAGTTTATACGGCGGGAGTTGGAATGAGCAGTTCTTC	CASSLYGGSWNEQFF
.	TRBJ2-1	TRBV5-1	TRBD2	TGCGCCAGCAGCTTGACTAGCGGGCCCAATGAGCATTTCTTC	CASSLTSGPNEHFF
.	TRBJ1-2	TRBV30	TRBD1	TGTGCCTGGAGTGTACAGGGGCGAGACTATGGCTACACCTTC	CAWSVQGRDYGYTF
.	TRBJ2-7	TRBV7-8	TRBD1	TGTGCCAGCAGCATAACGGGACAGGGGACGATCTCCTACGAGCAGTACTTC	CASSITGQGTISYEQYF
medium-sized	TRBJ2-7	TRBV2	TRBD2	TGTGCCGGGCTTTCCGGGACTAAAGAGCAGTACTTC	CAGLSGTKEQYF
.	TRBJ2-3	TRBV4-3	TRBD2	TGCGCCAGCAGCCAAGAAACTAGCGGGAGTTCAGATACGCAGTATTTT	CASSQETSGSSDTQYF
.	TRBJ2-2	TRBV5-1	.	TGCGCCAGCAGCATGACAGAGGAGAACACCGGGGAGCTGTTTTTT	CASSMTEENTGELFF
.	TRBJ1-2	TRBV6-5	.	TGTGCCAGCAGTCAAGGGCGGGCCATGGGCTACACCTTC	CASSQGRAMGYTF
.	TRBJ2-5	TRBV5-4	TRBD2	TGTGCCAGCAGCTTGACAAGCGGGGGGCCCAAAGAGACCCAGTACTTC	CASSLTSGGPKETQYF
.	TRBJ2-2	TRBV29-1	.	TGCAGCGCTACACAGGGCCCCGGGGAGCTGTTTTTT	CSATQGPGELFF
once	TRBJ2-5	TRBV7-9	.	TGTGCCAGCAGTTCAAGTACAGGGTCAGAGACCCAGTACTTC	CASSSSTGSETQYF
.	TRBJ2-6	TRBV9	.	TGTGCCAGCAGCGAAAATCCAGGGAGGAATTCTGGGGCCAACGTCCTGACTTTC	CASSENPGRNSGANVLTF
.	TRBJ2-2	TRBV5-4	TRBD1	TGTGCCAGCAGCGGGGTGACAGGGGGCAACACCGGGGAGCTGTTTTTT	CASSGVTGGNTGELFF
.	TRBJ1-2	TRBV28	.	TGTGCCAGCAGTGATGGAGTGACAGTCTATGGCTACACCTTC	CASSDGVTVYGYTF
.	TRBJ2-7	TRBV30	TRBD2	TGTGCCTGGAGTGTACAGAGGGAGGGGCTCTACGAGCAGTACTTC	CAWSVQREGLYEQYF
.	TRBJ1-2	TRBV2	.	TGTGCCAGCAGCGATGACAGCGTCACTAACTATGGCTACACCTTC	CASSDDSVTNYGYTF
.	TRBJ2-1	TRBV27	.	TGTGCCAGCAGTTTAGATGGACAGCTTTACAATGAGCAGTTCTTC	CASSLDGQLYNEQFF
.	TRBJ2-3	TRBV30	TRBD2	TGTGCCTTAACCCGAAGCGGGGGGTTTTGGGATACGCAGTATTTT	CALTRSGGFWDTQYF
.	TRBJ2-3	TRBV7-9	TRBD2	TGTGCCAGCAGCCCAAGCCCCACTAGCGGGGGCACAGATACGCAGTATTTT	CASSPSPTSGGTDTQYF
once	TRBJ2-3	TRBV9	.	TGTGCCAGCAGCGTGGAGAGCACAGATACGCAGTATTTT	CASSVESTDTQYF
.	TRBJ1-5	TRBV19	TRBD1	TGTGCCAGTAGTGCCACAGGGGGTGGCAATCAGCCCCAGCATTTT	CASSATGGGNQPQHF
.	TRBJ2-1	TRBV12-5	TRBD2	TGTGCTAGTGGTTTGACTAGCGGGAGCCGAACTGAGCAGTTCTTC	CASGLTSGSRTEQFF
.	TRBJ2-7	TRBV2	TRBD2	TGTGCCAGCATGCGGGAGTGGTACGAGCAGTACTTC	CASMREWYEQYF
.	TRBJ1-1	TRBV7-2	.	TGTGCCAGCAGCTTAGCAAGGGGCCCTGAAGCTTTCTTT	CASSLARGPEAFF
.	TRBJ2-1	TRBV5-1	TRBD2	TGCGCCAGCAGCAACTATGCGGGAGGAGTTTATAATGAGCAGTTCTTC	CASSNYAGGVYNEQFF
once	TRBJ2-7	TRBV6-5	.	TGTGCCAGCAGTTACTCTGAGGCCTACGAGCAGTACTTC	CASSYSEAYEQYF
.	TRBJ2-3	TRBV6-5	.	TGTGCCGTTGGGCCCTCCGTAAGGCAGTATTTT	CAVGPSVRQYF
.	TRBJ2-7	TRBV6-1	TRBD2	TGTGCCAGCAGTGAATTGGGGGGGAGCTCCTACGAGCAGTACTTC	CASSELGGSSYEQYF
.	TRBJ1-3	TRBV7-9	TRBD1	TGTGCCAGCAGCTCCGGGGACAGGGGCACCGGAAACACCATATATTTT	CASSSGDRGTGNTIYF
medium-sized	TRBJ1-1	TRBV5-1	.	TGCGCCAGCAGCCCCGACAACAGCCTTATGGGGCCTGAAGCTTTCTTT	CASSPDNSLMGPEAFF
once	TRBJ2-1	TRBV4-3	.	TGCGCCAGCAGCCAAGATTTCAGTGCCTCCTACAATGAGCAGTTCTTC	CASSQDFSASYNEQFF
.	TRBJ2-1	TRBV4-3	TRBD2	TGCGCCAGCAGCCATGGCGTTGGCGGGAGGGCCGGGAATGAGCAGTTCTTC	CASSHGVGGRAGNEQFF
.	TRBJ2-3	TRBV9	TRBD2	TGTGCCAGCAATGAAAGAGGACTAGCGACCTCCACAGATACGCAGTATTTT	CASNERGLATSTDTQYF
.	TRBJ1-1	TRBV7-9	TRBD1	TGTGCCAGCATCCCGGACAGGGAGGCCAGTGTTGAAGCTTTCTTT	CASIPDREASVEAFF
.	TRBJ2-7	TRBV27	.	TGTGCCAGCGGCAGGAGGTACGAGCAGTACTTC	CASGRRYEQYF
few	TRBJ2-5	TRBV27	.	TGTGCCAGCAGTTTAAAACAGGTTTACCAAGAGACCCAGTACTTC	CASSLKQVYQETQYF
.	TRBJ2-2	TRBV27	TRBD1	TGTGCCAGCAGTTTAGTCGCAGGGGGCCCCACCGGGGAGCTGTTTTTT	CASSLVAGGPTGELFF
.	TRBJ2-7	TRBV6-5	.	TGTGCCAGCAGTTATGACATTCTAAACTCCTACGAGCAGTACTTC	CASSYDILNSYEQYF
.	TRBJ1-6	TRBV18	.	TGTGCCAGCTCCCTAACAGGGAATTCACCCCTCCACTTT	CASSLTGNSPLHF
.	TRBJ2-5	TRBV9	.	TGTGCCAGCAGCGTCTGGGGGGAAGAGACCCAGTACTTC	CASSVWGEETQYF
.	TRBJ2-6	TRBV5-1	.	TGCGCCAGCAGCTTAAGACTCACCTCTGGGGCCAACGTCCTGACTTTC	CASSLRLTSGANVLTF
.	TRBJ2-7	TRBV7-8	TRBD2	TGTGCCAGCAGCTTAGCCAGCGGGGGGTTGAGCTCCTACGAGCAGTACTTC	CASSLASGGLSSYEQYF
.	TRBJ1-2	TRBV27	.	TGTGCCAGCAGTTTTCGCCAGGACTATGGCTACACCTTC	CASSFRQDYGYTF